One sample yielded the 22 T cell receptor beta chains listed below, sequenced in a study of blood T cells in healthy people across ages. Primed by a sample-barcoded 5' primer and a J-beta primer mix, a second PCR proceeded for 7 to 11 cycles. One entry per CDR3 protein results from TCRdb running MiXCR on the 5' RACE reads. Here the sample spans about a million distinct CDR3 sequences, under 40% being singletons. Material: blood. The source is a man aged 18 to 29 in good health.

CDR3 in DNA: TGCAGTGCTAGGGGGGGATCTCCTTACTATGGCTACACCTTC. Translation gives CSARGGSPYYGYTF. This chain links TRBV20-1 with TRBJ1-2; D possibly corresponds to TRBD1 (5 bases). CDR1 and CDR2 (germline): DFQATT, SNEGSKA (reference sequence). V lost 3 bases and J 3 bases, leaving 14 bases between the germline ends. There are 14 residues in the CDR3.

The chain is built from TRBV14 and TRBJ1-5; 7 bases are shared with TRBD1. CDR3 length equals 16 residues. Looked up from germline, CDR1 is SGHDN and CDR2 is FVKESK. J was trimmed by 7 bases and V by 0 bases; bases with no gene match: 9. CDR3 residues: CASSQEADRDLQPQHF. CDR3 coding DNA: TGTGCCAGCAGCCAAGAGGCCGACAGGGATCTCCAGCCCCAGCATTTT.

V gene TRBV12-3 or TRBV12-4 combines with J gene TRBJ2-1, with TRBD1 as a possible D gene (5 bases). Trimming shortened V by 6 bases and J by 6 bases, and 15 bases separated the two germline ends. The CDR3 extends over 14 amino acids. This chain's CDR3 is CASRGLIAGNEQFF. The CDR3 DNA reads TGTGCCAGCAGGGGGCTCATTGCCGGCAATGAGCAGTTCTTC.

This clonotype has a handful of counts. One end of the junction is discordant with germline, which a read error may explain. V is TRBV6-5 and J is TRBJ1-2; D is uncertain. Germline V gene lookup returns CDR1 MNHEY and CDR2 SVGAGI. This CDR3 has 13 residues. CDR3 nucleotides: TGTGCCAGCAGTGACTCGAGTCTCGGGGGCTACACCTTC. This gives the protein CASSDSSLGGYTF.

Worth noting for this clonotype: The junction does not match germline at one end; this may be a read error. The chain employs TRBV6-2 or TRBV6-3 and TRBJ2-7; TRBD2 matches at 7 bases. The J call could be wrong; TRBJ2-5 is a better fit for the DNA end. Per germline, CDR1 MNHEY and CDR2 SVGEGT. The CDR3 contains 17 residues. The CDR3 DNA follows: TGTGCCAACAGTTACCAAGTTTCTAGCGGAGATAAAGAGACCCAGTACTTC. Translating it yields CANSYQVSSGDKETQYF.

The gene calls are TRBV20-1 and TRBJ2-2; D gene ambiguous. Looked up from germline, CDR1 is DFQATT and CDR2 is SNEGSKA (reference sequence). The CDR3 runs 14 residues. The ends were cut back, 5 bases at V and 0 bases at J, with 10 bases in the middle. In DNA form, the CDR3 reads TGCAGTGCTCCTCCTTTCGCGAACACCGGGGAGCTGTTTTTT. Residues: CSAPPFANTGELFF.

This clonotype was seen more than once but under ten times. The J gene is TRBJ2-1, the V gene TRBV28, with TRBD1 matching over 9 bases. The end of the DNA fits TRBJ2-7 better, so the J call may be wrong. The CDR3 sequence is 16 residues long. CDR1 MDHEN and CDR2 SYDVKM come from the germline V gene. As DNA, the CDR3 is TGTGCCAGCAGATACCCACGGGACAGGGCTTCAAATGAGCAGTACTTC. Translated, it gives CASRYPRDRASNEQYF.

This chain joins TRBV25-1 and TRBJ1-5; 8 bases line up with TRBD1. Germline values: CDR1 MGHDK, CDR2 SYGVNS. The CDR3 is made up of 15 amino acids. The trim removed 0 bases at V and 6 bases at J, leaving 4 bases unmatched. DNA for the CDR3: TGTGCCAGCAGTGAATACGGACAGGGTGGTCAGCCCCAGCATTTT. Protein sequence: CASSEYGQGGQPQHF.

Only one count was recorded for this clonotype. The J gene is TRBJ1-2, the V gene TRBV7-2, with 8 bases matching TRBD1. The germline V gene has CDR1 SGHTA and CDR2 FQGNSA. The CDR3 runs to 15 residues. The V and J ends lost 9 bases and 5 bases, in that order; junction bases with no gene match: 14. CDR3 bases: TGTGCCAGTCAAAAACAGGGGGACATTTTATATGGCTACACCTTC. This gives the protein CASQKQGDILYGYTF.

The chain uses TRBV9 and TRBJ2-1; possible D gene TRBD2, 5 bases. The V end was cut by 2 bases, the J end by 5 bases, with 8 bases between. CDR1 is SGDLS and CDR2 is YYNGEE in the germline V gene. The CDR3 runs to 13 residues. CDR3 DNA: TGTGCCAGCAGCGTGCACGGGAACAATGAGCAGTTCTTC. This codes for CASSVHGNNEQFF.

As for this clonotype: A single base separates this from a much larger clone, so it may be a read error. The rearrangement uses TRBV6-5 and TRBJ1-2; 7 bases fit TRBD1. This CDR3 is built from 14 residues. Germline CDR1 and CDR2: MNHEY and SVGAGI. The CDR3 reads CASSYQGGNCGYTF. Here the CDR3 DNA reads TGTGCCAGCAGTTACCAGGGGGGGAACTGTGGCTACACCTTC.

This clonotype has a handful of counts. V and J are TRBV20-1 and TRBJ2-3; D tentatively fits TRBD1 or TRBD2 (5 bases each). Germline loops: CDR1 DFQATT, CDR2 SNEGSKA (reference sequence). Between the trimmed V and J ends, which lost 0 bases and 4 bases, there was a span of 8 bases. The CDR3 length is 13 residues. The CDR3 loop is CSARDRGPDTQYF. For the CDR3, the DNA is TGCAGTGCTAGAGATCGGGGCCCAGATACGCAGTATTTT.

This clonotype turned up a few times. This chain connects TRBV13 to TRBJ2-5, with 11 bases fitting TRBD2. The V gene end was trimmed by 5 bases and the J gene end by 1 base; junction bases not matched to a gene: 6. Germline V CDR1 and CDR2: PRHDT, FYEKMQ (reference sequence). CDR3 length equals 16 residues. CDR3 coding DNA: TGTGCCAGCAGCCTCGGGGGACTAGCGGTCCAAGAGACCCAGTACTTC. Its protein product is CASSLGGLAVQETQYF.

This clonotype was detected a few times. In nucleotides, the CDR3 is TGTGCCAGCAGCCAAGAGCTGGACAGGACATCTGGCTACACCTTC. It yields the protein CASSQELDRTSGYTF. The rearrangement links TRBV3-1 to TRBJ1-2; 7 positions agree with TRBD1. J lost 7 bases, V lost 0 bases, and 8 bases had no gene match. Germline CDR1 reads LGHDT; CDR2 reads YNNKEL (reference sequence). The CDR3 is 15 residues long. Variable domain in full (rest from reference TRBV3-1 and TRBJ1-2): DTAVSQTPKYLVTQMGNDKSIKCEQNLGHDTMYWYKQDSKKFLKIMFSYNNKELIINETVPNRFSPKSPDKAHLNLHINSLELGDSAVYFCASSQELDRTSGYTFGSGTRLTVV.

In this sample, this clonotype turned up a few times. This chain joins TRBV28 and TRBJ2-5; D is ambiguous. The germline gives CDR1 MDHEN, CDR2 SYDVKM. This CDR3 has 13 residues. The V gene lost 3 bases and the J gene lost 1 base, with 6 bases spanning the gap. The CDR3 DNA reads TGTGCCAGCAGTTTCCAGGCCCAAGAGACCCAGTACTTC. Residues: CASSFQAQETQYF.

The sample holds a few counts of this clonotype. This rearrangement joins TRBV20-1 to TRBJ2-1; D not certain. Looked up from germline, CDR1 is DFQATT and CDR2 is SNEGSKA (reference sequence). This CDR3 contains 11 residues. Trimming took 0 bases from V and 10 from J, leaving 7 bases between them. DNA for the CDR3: TGCAGTGCTAGAGAGAGGTACGAGCAGTTCTTC. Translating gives CSARERYEQFF.

CDR3 sequence reads: CASRAPGTTPEQYF. The CDR3 DNA reads as TGTGCCAGCAGAGCCCCCGGGACTACTCCCGAGCAGTACTTC. J is TRBJ2-7 and V is TRBV11-2, with TRBD2 matching over 7 bases. The CDR3 runs to 14 residues. Germline values: CDR1 SGHAT, CDR2 FQNNGV. Germline trimming cut 6 bases from V and 6 bases from J; bases unmatched to any gene: 11.

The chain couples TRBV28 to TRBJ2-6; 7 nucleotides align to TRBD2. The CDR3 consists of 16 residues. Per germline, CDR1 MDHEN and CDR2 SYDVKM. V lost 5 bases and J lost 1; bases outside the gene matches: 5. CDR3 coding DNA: TGTGCCAGCAGTGCCGGACTAGTGTCTGGGGCCAACGTCCTGACTTTC. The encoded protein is CASSAGLVSGANVLTF.

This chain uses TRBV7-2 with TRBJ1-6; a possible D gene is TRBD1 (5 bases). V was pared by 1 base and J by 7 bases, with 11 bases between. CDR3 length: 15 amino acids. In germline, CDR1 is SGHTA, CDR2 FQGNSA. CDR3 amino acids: CASSLGPQGNSPLHF. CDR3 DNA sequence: TGTGCCAGCAGCTTAGGCCCCCAGGGCAATTCACCCCTCCACTTT.

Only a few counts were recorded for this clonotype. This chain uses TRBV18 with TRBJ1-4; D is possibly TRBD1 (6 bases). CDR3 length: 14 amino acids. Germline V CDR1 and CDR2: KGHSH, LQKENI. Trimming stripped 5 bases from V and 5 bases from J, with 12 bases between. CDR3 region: CASSSQGPNEKLFF. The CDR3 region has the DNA TGTGCCAGCTCATCACAGGGTCCCAATGAAAAACTGTTTTTT.

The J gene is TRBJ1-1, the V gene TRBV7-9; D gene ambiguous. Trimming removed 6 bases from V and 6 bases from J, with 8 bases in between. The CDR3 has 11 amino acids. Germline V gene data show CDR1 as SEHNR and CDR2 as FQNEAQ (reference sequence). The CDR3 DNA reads TGTGCCAGCAGTGGGAGTTCTGAAGCTTTCTTT. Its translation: CASSGSSEAFF. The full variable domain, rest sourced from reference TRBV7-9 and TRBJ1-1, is DTGVSQNPRHKITKRGQNVTFRCDPISEHNRLYWYRQTLGQGPEFLTYFQNEAQLEKSRLLSDRFSAERPKGSFSTLEIQRTEQGDSAMYLCASSGSSEAFFGQGTRLTVV.

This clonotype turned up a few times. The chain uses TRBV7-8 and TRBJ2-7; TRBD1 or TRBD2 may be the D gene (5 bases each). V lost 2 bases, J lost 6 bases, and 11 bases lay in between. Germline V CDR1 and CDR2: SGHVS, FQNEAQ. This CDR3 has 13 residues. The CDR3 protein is CASSLLSGSEQYF. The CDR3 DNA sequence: TGTGCCAGCAGCTTATTATCAGGGAGCGAGCAGTACTTC.